The next 26 T cell receptor beta chains were all read from a single sample in a study of blood T cell repertoires in COVID-19 (dated by TCRdb to the early 2020s). Library generation was performed with the immunoSEQ multiplex PCR assay. What TCRdb holds here is the immuneACCESS table cut down to in-frame rearrangements. Part of the clones is not present; checked against another copy, under half of the missing clones reflect an unresolved V gene, and the others are unexplained. The sample profile shows 100,000 to 150,000 clones; around 88% of them were found once. Less than 20% of the sample rests with the top ten. Sequencing was done on a sample of peripheral blood. The source of these receptors is a man in his fifties or sixties with active or convalescent COVID-19.

The chain couples TRBV11-2 to TRBJ2-7; 7 nucleotides align to TRBD1. The CDR3 is 14 amino acids. Per the germline V gene, CDR1 is SGHAT and CDR2 is FQNNGV. The trim removed 1 base at V and 0 bases at J, leaving 0 bases unmatched. The CDR3: CASSLGDSSYEQYF. The CDR3 coding sequence is TGTGCCAGCAGCTTAGGGGACAGCTCCTACGAGCAGTACTTC.

The chain combines TRBV15 with TRBJ2-5; TRBD2 might be the D (5 bases). CDR1 and CDR2 from the germline V gene are LNHNV and YYDKDF (reference sequence). V lost 0 bases, J lost 2 bases, and 13 bases lay in between. This CDR3 contains 16 residues. The CDR3 here is CATSREPPRGQETQYF. The CDR3 DNA reads TGTGCCACCAGCAGAGAGCCCCCACGGGGACAAGAGACCCAGTACTTC.

The chain carries TRBV19 and TRBJ2-1, with 12 nucleotides matching TRBD1. There are 19 residues in the CDR3. The V and J ends lost 4 bases and 2 bases, in that order; junction bases with no gene match: 12. Germline CDR1 reads LNHDA; CDR2 reads SQIVND (reference sequence). CDR3 coding DNA: TGTGCCAGTAGTAGGGGGACAGGGGGCTTTAGTAGGGCCTACAATGAGCAGTTCTTC. It is translated as CASSRGTGGFSRAYNEQFF.

The rearrangement joins TRBV5-1 to TRBJ2-5; 8 nucleotides agree with TRBD2. Germline CDR1 is SGHRS and CDR2 is YFSETQ. V lost 2 bases and J lost 5; bases outside the gene matches: 5. This CDR3 region has 14 residues. The DNA of the CDR3 is TGCGCCAGCAGCTTCGGAGCGGGAGTGGAGACCCAGTACTTC. Protein: CASSFGAGVETQYF.

This sequence joins TRBV27 and TRBJ2-7, with D possibly TRBD2 on 6 matching bases. V shed 3 bases and J shed 2 bases, with 14 bases lying between them. CDR3 length equals 15 residues. Germline CDR1 and CDR2: MNHEY and SMNVEV (reference sequence). In DNA form, the CDR3 reads TGTGCCAGCAGTTTCTTGGCGGGGATGCCCTACGAGCAGTACTTC. Its translation is CASSFLAGMPYEQYF.

The V call is TRBV7-2, the J call TRBJ2-1; 12 bases fit TRBD2. The V gene's germline CDR1 is SGHTA and CDR2 FQGNSA. The CDR3 has 19 amino acids. V gave up 5 bases and J gave up 0 bases; unmatched junction bases: 11. The CDR3 DNA is TGTGCCAGCAGCGCCCCAACTAGCGGGGGGCCCTCCTCCTACAATGAGCAGTTCTTC. This translates into CASSAPTSGGPSSYNEQFF.

The rearrangement joins TRBV3-1 (or the pseudogene TRBV3-2) to TRBJ1-6, with 8 bases that match TRBD1. Looked up from germline, CDR1 is LGHDT and CDR2 is YNNKEL (reference sequence). The CDR3 totals 17 residues. V gave up 4 bases and J gave up 10 bases; unmatched junction bases: 15. The chain's CDR3 is CASSRIPGQAGGSPLHF. Here the CDR3 DNA reads TGTGCCAGCAGCCGGATACCGGGACAGGCCGGTGGGTCACCCCTCCACTTT.

This chain connects TRBV18 to TRBJ2-5, with D perhaps matching TRBD2 (5 bases). Deletions cut 2 bases from V and 5 bases from J, with 9 bases between. CDR1 is KGHSH and CDR2 is LQKENI in the germline V gene. CDR3 size: 13 residues. CDR3 nucleotide sequence: TGTGCCAGCTCACCAGAGGGCCAGGAGACCCAGTACTTC. It codes for CASSPEGQETQYF. The complete variable domain, with remaining parts taken from reference TRBV18 and TRBJ2-5, reads NAGVMQNPRHLVRRRGQEARLRCSPMKGHSHVYWYRQLPEEGLKFMVYLQKENIIDESGMPKERFSAEFPKEGPSILRIQQVVRGDSAAYFCASSPEGQETQYFGPGTRLLVL.

The table lists this clone with a few counts. The rearrangement uses TRBV18 and TRBJ1-5; unclear D gene. This CDR3 is built from 15 residues. The V gene lost 6 bases and the J gene lost 2 bases, with 14 bases spanning the gap. Germline V gene lookup returns CDR1 KGHSH and CDR2 LQKENI. This CDR3 is CASSLGVTGNQPQHF. As DNA, the CDR3 is TGTGCCAGCTCCCTCGGGGTTACGGGCAATCAGCCCCAGCATTTT.

The chain carries TRBV25-1 and TRBJ2-3; 7 bases map to TRBD1. V was pared by 2 bases and J by 7 bases, with 9 bases of the junction left unmatched. The CDR3 runs to 15 residues. The germline gives CDR1 MGHDK, CDR2 SYGVNS. Written as DNA, the CDR3 is TGTGCCAGCAGTGAAACAGGGGCCCTTTATCATACGCAGTATTTT. This gives the protein CASSETGALYHTQYF.

The chain combines TRBV27 with TRBJ2-5; 9 bases line up with TRBD1. The CDR3 is 15 residues long. V was clipped by 4 bases and J by 8 bases; unmatched bases: 11. The germline CDR1 and CDR2 sequences are MNHEY and SMNVEV (reference sequence). The CDR3 region is CASSSPRTGVETQYF. Written as DNA, the CDR3 is TGTGCCAGCAGTTCCCCACGGACAGGGGTGGAAACCCAGTACTTC.

The V gene is TRBV9, the J gene TRBJ2-7, with D uncertain. The CDR3 covers 15 residues. V gave up 4 bases and J gave up 0 bases, with 14 bases separating them. Germline V gene lookup returns CDR1 SGDLS and CDR2 YYNGEE. The CDR3 protein is CASSPQNSGSYEQYF. The CDR3 DNA reads as TGTGCCAGCAGCCCCCAAAACTCGGGCTCCTACGAGCAGTACTTC.

This clone occurred once. The V call is TRBV27, the J call TRBJ1-6; the D gene is possibly TRBD1 (6 bases). V was cut by 6 bases and J by 4 bases, with 10 bases left in between. The CDR3 has 14 residues. Germline V gives CDR1 MNHEY, CDR2 SMNVEV (reference sequence). CDR3 protein: CASRHRVYNSPLHF. In nucleotides, the CDR3 is TGTGCCAGCAGACACAGGGTTTATAATTCACCCCTCCACTTT.

This sequence joins TRBV2 and TRBJ2-3, with 7 bases fitting TRBD1. Trimming cost V 9 bases and J 2 bases; bases outside gene matches: 5. Germline V gene lookup returns CDR1 SNHLY and CDR2 FYNNEI. CDR3 size: 13 residues. The CDR3 DNA reads as TGTGCCAGTAACAGGGGCGACACAGATACGCAGTATTTT. Translated: CASNRGDTDTQYF.

This chain connects TRBV7-7 to TRBJ2-5; D perhaps matches TRBD2 (7 bases). The germline V gene encodes CDR1 SSHAT and CDR2 FNYEAQ (reference sequence). The CDR3 loop spans 14 amino acids. Trimming shortened V by 6 bases and J by 5 bases, and 16 bases separated the two germline ends. CDR3 nucleotide sequence: TGTGCCAGCAGGGTGGGGGGGCATGACGAGACCCAGTACTTC. This encodes CASRVGGHDETQYF.

This clone was recorded only once. The J gene is TRBJ1-2, the V gene TRBV19; TRBD1 aligns across 9 bases. The germline V gene has CDR1 LNHDA and CDR2 SQIVND (reference sequence). V was pared by 5 bases and J by 2 bases, with 3 bases of the junction left unmatched. This CDR3 contains 14 residues. The CDR3 DNA is TGTGCCAGTAGTCCGGGACAGGGCAACTATGGCTACACCTTC. Translation: CASSPGQGNYGYTF.

The chain employs TRBV4-3 and TRBJ2-1, with 7 nucleotides matching TRBD1. The CDR3 loop spans 15 amino acids. V shed 2 bases, J shed 10 bases, and the junction held 11 bases outside the gene matches. Per the germline V gene, CDR1 is LGHNA and CDR2 is YSLEER. The DNA of the CDR3 is TGCGCCAGCAGCCAACCGGACAGGTCCGGCAGCGAGCAGTTCTTC. It specifies CASSQPDRSGSEQFF.

The chain is built from TRBV11-2 and TRBJ1-2; 7 bases line up with TRBD1. J was trimmed by 5 bases and V by 5 bases; bases with no gene match: 11. CDR1 SGHAT and CDR2 FQNNGV come from the germline V gene. The CDR3 covers 15 residues. The CDR3 is CASSRGGRGVYGYTF. The CDR3 region has the DNA TGTGCCAGCAGCAGAGGGGGCAGGGGAGTTTATGGCTACACCTTC.

This chain links TRBV10-1 with TRBJ2-1; 9 nucleotides align to TRBD1. The CDR3 totals 16 residues. Germline V gene lookup returns CDR1 WNHNN and CDR2 SYGVQD (reference sequence). Trimming removed 0 bases from V and 7 bases from J; junction bases left unmatched: 7. CDR3 bases: TGCGCCAGCAGTGAGTCAAGGGGGACAGGGAGGAATGAGCAGTTCTTC. Encoded protein: CASSESRGTGRNEQFF.

This clone was picked up one time. This chain joins TRBV4-2 and TRBJ2-1, with 9 positions matching TRBD2. Germline V CDR1 and CDR2: LGHNA, YNFKEQ. This CDR3 has 16 amino acids. Trimming removed 1 base from V and 0 bases from J; junction bases left unmatched: 1. CDR3 in DNA: TGTGCCAGCAGCCAAGTAGCGGGGGACTCCTACAATGAGCAGTTCTTC. It translates to CASSQVAGDSYNEQFF.

The V call is TRBV11-2, the J call TRBJ1-6; tentatively, D is TRBD1 (5 bases). The CDR3 length is 18 residues. The germline V and J ends were trimmed by 0 bases and 8 bases, with 20 bases remaining between them. Germline loops: CDR1 SGHAT, CDR2 FQNNGV. In DNA form, the CDR3 reads TGTGCCAGCAGCTTAGATCCCCCAGGGCCCATTCTTGATTCACCCCTCCACTTT. Translation gives CASSLDPPGPILDSPLHF.

This chain joins TRBV20-1 and TRBJ1-5; 9 nucleotides match TRBD1. Germline V gene sequence: CDR1 DFQATT, CDR2 SNEGSKA (reference sequence). The length of the CDR3 is 18 residues. The ends lost 3 bases at V and 2 bases at J; junction bases unmatched: 14. CDR3 bases: TGCAGTGCTAGTGTGGGGACAGGGTATGGATTAGGCAATCAGCCCCAGCATTTT. It yields the protein CSASVGTGYGLGNQPQHF.

This chain links TRBV4-1 with TRBJ1-4; 7 bases line up with TRBD1. From germline, CDR1 is MGHRA and CDR2 YSYEKL. The V segment lost 1 base and the J segment 8 bases; nucleotides outside the gene matches: 7. This CDR3 has 15 residues. CDR3 bases: TGCGCCAGCAGCCAAGGCCACAGGGGTGGAGAAAAACTGTTTTTT. Translated: CASSQGHRGGEKLFF.

V gene TRBV5-1 combines with J gene TRBJ1-4; TRBD1 aligns across 8 bases. The length of the CDR3 is 14 residues. Germline V gives CDR1 SGHRS, CDR2 YFSETQ. With 4 bases clipped from V and 7 bases from J, the junction kept 6 bases outside the gene matches. CDR3 loop: CASSAGQGGEKLFF. In DNA, the CDR3 is TGCGCCAGCAGCGCCGGACAGGGTGGTGAAAAACTGTTTTTT.

The V gene is TRBV3-1 (or the pseudogene TRBV3-2), the J gene TRBJ2-5, with TRBD1 matching over 7 bases. The CDR3 runs 18 residues. The junction had 15 bases not matched to a gene; V was cut back by 3 bases and J by 2 bases. The germline V gene encodes CDR1 LGHDT and CDR2 YNNKEL (reference sequence). The CDR3 here is CASSHSLVPGQYQETQYF. CDR3 nucleotide sequence: TGTGCCAGCAGCCATTCTTTGGTCCCGGGACAGTATCAAGAGACCCAGTACTTC.

The chain employs TRBV9 and TRBJ2-1, with 11 bases identical to TRBD2. CDR3 length: 16 residues. CDR1 and CDR2 (germline): SGDLS, YYNGEE. V lost 3 bases, J lost 8 bases, and 10 bases stayed unmatched. CDR3 in amino acids: CASSANLAGGLYEQFF. The CDR3 nucleotides are TGTGCCAGCAGCGCAAACCTAGCGGGAGGTCTTTATGAGCAGTTCTTC.